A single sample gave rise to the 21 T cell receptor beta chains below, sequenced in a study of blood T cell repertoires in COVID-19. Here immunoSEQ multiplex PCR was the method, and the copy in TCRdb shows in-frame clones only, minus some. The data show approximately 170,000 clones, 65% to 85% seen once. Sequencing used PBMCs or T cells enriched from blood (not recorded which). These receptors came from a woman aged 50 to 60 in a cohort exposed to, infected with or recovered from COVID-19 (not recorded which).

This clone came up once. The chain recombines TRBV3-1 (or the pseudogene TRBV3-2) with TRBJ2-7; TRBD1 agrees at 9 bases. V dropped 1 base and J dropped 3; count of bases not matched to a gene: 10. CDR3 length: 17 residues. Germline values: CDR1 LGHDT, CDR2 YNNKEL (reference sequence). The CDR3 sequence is CASSQVGQGPLGYEQYF. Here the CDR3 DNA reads TGTGCCAGCAGCCAAGTGGGACAGGGACCCCTCGGCTACGAGCAGTACTTC.

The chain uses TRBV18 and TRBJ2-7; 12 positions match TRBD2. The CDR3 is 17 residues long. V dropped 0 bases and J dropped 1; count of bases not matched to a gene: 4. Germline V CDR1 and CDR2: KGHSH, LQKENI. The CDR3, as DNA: TGTGCCAGCTCACCACCAACACTAGCGGGGGGATCCTACGAGCAGTACTTC. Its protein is CASSPPTLAGGSYEQYF.

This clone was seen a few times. The CDR3 protein is CASSEQGGMRPQHF. Written as DNA, the CDR3 is TGTGCCAGCAGTGAACAGGGGGGCATGAGGCCCCAGCATTTT. V usage is TRBV2 and J usage is TRBJ1-5; TRBD1 matches 7 bases. V was clipped by 2 bases and J by 9 bases; unmatched bases: 7. The CDR3 runs to 14 residues. CDR1 SNHLY and CDR2 FYNNEI come from the germline V gene.

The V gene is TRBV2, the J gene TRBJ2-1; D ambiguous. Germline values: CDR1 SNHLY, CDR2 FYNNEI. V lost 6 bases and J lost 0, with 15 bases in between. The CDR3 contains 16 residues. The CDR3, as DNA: TGTGCCAGCAGCCCCCTGGAGAGGAGCTCCTACAATGAGCAGTTCTTC. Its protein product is CASSPLERSSYNEQFF.

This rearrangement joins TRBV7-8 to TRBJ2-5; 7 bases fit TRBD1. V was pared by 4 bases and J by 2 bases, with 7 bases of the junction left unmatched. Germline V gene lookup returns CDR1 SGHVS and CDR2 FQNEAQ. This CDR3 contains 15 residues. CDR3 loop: CASSYWDSKQETQYF. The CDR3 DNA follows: TGTGCCAGCAGCTACTGGGACAGCAAACAAGAGACCCAGTACTTC.

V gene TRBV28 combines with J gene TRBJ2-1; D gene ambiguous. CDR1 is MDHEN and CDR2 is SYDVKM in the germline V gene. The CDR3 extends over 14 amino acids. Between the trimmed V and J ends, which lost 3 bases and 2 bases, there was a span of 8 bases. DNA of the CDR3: TGTGCCAGCAGTTTTGGGCAGGCCTACAATGAGCAGTTCTTC. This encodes CASSFGQAYNEQFF.

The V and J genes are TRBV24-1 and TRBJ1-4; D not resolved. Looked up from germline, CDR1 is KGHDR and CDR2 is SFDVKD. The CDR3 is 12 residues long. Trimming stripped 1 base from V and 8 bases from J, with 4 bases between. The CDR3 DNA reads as TGTGCCACCAGTGATTTTCAGGAAAAACTGTTTTTT. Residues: CATSDFQEKLFF.

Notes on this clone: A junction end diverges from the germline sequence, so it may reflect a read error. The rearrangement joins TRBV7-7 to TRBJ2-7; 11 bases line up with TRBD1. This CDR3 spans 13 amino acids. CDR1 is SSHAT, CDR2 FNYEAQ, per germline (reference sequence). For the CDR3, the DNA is TGTGCTAGCAGCCGGGACAGGGGGAGCGAGCAGTACTTC. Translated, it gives CASSRDRGSEQYF.

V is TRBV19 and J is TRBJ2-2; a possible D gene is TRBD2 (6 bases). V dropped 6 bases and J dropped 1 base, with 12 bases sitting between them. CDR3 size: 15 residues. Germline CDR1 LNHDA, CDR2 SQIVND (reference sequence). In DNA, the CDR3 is TGTGCCAGTAGGAGTCGGGGGTGGAACACCGGGGAGCTGTTTTTT. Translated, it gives CASRSRGWNTGELFF.

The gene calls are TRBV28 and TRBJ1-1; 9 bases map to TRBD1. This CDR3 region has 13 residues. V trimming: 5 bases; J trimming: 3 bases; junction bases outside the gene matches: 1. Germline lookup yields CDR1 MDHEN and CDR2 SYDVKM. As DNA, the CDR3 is TGTGCCAGCAGTCGGACAGGGGACACTGAAGCTTTCTTT. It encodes CASSRTGDTEAFF.

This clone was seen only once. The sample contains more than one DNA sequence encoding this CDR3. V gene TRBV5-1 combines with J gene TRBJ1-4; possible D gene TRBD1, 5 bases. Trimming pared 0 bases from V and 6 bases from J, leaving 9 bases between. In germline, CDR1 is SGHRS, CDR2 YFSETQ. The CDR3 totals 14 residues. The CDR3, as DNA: TGCGCCAGCAGCTTGGCCGGGGGGGATGAAAAACTGTTTTTT. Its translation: CASSLAGGDEKLFF.

This CDR3 is CASSSPGVAGAVGELFF. In nucleotides, the CDR3 is TGTGCCAGTAGTTCCCCCGGGGTAGCGGGAGCTGTCGGGGAGCTGTTTTTT. The chain uses TRBV19 and TRBJ2-2; 9 nucleotides agree with TRBD2. Germline V lookup: CDR1 LNHDA, CDR2 SQIVND (reference sequence). The ends lost 5 bases at V and 7 bases at J; junction bases unmatched: 14. The CDR3 length is 17 residues.

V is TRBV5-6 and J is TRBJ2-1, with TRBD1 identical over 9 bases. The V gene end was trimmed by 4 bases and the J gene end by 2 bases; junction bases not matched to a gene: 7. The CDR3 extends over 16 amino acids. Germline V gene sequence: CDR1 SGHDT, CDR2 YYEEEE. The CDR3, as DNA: TGTGCCAGCAGCCTGGGGACAGGGATTACCTACAATGAGCAGTTCTTC. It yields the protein CASSLGTGITYNEQFF.

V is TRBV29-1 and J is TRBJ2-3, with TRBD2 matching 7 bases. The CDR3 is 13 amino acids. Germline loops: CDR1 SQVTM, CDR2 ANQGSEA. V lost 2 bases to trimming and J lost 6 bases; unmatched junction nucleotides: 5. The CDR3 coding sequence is TGCAGCGTTGAACAGCCCGGGGGGGATACGCAGTATTTT. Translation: CSVEQPGGDTQYF.

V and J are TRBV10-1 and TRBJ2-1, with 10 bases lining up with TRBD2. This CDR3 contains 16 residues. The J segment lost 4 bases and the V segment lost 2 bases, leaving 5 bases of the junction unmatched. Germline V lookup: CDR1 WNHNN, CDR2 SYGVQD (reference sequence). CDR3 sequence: CASSEKLAGEYNEQFF. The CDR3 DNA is TGCGCCAGCAGTGAGAAGCTAGCGGGAGAGTACAATGAGCAGTTCTTC.

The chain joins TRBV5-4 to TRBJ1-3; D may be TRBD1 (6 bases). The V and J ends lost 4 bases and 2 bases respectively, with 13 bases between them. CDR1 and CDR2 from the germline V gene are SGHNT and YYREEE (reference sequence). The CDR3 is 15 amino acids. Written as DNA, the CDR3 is TGTGCCAGCAGCCCCCTGGACAGTCCTGGAAACACCATATATTTT. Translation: CASSPLDSPGNTIYF.

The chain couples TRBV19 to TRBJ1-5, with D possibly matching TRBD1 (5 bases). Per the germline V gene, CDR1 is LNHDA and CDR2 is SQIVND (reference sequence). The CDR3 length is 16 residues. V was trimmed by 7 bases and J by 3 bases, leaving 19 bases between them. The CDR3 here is CASTEMQGFYNQPQHF. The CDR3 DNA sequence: TGTGCCAGTACCGAAATGCAGGGTTTTTACAATCAGCCCCAGCATTTT.

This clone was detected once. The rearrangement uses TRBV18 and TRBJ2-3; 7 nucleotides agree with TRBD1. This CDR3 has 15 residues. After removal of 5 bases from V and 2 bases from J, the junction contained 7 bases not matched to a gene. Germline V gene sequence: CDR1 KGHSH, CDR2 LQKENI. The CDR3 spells CASSAQQGNTDTQYF. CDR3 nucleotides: TGTGCCAGCTCAGCACAACAGGGGAACACAGATACGCAGTATTTT.

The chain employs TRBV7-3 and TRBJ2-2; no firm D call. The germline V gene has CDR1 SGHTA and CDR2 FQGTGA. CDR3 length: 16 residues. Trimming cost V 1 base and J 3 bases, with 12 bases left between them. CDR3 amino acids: CASSLRLGEDTGELFF. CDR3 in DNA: TGTGCCAGCAGCTTAAGGCTAGGAGAGGACACCGGGGAGCTGTTTTTT.

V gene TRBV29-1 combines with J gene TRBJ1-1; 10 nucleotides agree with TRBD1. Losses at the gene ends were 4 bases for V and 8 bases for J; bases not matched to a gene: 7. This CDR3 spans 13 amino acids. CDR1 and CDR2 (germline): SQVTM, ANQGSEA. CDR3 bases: TGCAGCGTTGTGACAGGGGGCGCGTGGGAAGCTTTCTTT. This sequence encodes CSVVTGGAWEAFF.

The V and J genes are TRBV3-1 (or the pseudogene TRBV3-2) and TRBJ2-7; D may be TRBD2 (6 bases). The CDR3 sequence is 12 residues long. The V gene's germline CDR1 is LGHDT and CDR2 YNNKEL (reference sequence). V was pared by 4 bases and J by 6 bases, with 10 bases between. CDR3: CASSRVGGEQYF. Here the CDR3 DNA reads TGTGCCAGCAGCCGCGTCGGGGGCGAGCAGTACTTC.